The 14 T cell receptor beta chains given below trace back to one sample, sequenced in a study of T cell responses to AZD1222 COVID-19 vaccine. Produced via immunoSEQ multiplex PCR; TCRdb's table is partial and in-frame only. The sample shows around 160,000 clones, around nine tenths of them seen only once. The sequencing here drew on peripheral blood, taken on day 0 of AZD1222 vaccination. These receptors were obtained from an adult in good health.

This chain uses TRBV9 with TRBJ1-1, with a tentative D call TRBD1 (5 bases). The CDR3 covers 13 residues. Trimming pared 0 bases from V and 5 bases from J, leaving 8 bases between. Germline V gene sequence: CDR1 SGDLS, CDR2 YYNGEE. CDR3 sequence reads: CASSVGGETEAFF. The CDR3 nucleotides read TGTGCCAGCAGCGTAGGAGGGGAGACTGAAGCTTTCTTT. Looking up the rest from reference TRBV9 and TRBJ1-1 gives the full variable domain: DSGVTQTPKHLITATGQRVTLRCSPRSGDLSVYWYQQSLDQGLQFLIQYYNGEERAKGNILERFSAQQFPDLHSELNLSSLELGDSALYFCASSVGGETEAFFGQGTRLTVV.

The rearrangement uses TRBV5-1 and TRBJ1-4; TRBD1 matches at 9 bases. The germline V gene has CDR1 SGHRS and CDR2 YFSETQ. CDR3 length: 15 amino acids. The J segment lost 4 bases and the V segment lost 3 bases, leaving 4 bases of the junction unmatched. The CDR3 protein is CASSWGQGGNEKLFF. The CDR3 nucleotides are TGCGCCAGCAGCTGGGGACAGGGTGGTAATGAAAAACTGTTTTTT.

The V call is TRBV5-6, the J call TRBJ2-6, with D perhaps assigned TRBD1 or TRBD2 (6 bases each). Trimming left V 6 bases short and J 4 bases short, with 14 bases between. The CDR3 contains 15 residues. Germline V gives CDR1 SGHDT, CDR2 YYEEEE. CDR3 in DNA: TGTGCCAGCAACCCCCCGGGGGCCGGGGCCAACGTCCTGACTTTC. This translates into CASNPPGAGANVLTF.

The chain is built from TRBV5-1 and TRBJ1-1; no clear D. The CDR3 is 13 residues long. With 2 bases removed from V and 1 base from J, the gap between germline ends came to 6 bases. Germline-derived CDR1 and CDR2 are SGHRS and YFSETQ. Here the CDR3 reads CASSFDPNTEAFF. The CDR3 DNA follows: TGCGCCAGCAGCTTCGACCCGAACACTGAAGCTTTCTTT. Drawing the rest from reference TRBV5-1 and TRBJ1-1, the complete variable domain is KAGVTQTPRYLIKTRGQQVTLSCSPISGHRSVSWYQQTPGQGLQFLFEYFSETQRNKGNFPGRFSGRQFSNSRSEMNVSTLELGDSALYLCASSFDPNTEAFFGQGTRLTVV.

This chain connects TRBV19 to TRBJ1-1; D perhaps matches TRBD1 (6 bases). Looked up from germline, CDR1 is LNHDA and CDR2 is SQIVND (reference sequence). CDR3 length: 16 amino acids. V gave up 5 bases and J gave up 3 bases, with 19 bases separating them. CDR3 in DNA: TGTGCCAGTAGTGACCACCGAGGGGGTCGGTACACTGAAGCTTTCTTT. Encoded protein: CASSDHRGGRYTEAFF.

A single count supports this clone. This CDR3 is CASTPDGSSYEQYF. CDR3 sequence (DNA): TGTGCCAGCACCCCGGACGGAAGCTCCTACGAGCAGTACTTC. This chain links TRBV27 with TRBJ2-7; D uncertain. CDR1 MNHEY and CDR2 SMNVEV come from the germline V gene (reference sequence). This CDR3 is 14 amino acids long. V was pared by 7 bases and J by 0 bases, with 13 bases between.

The chain employs TRBV5-4 and TRBJ1-2; possible D gene TRBD1, 6 bases. The ends were cut back, 0 bases at V and 5 bases at J, with 17 bases in the middle. The V gene's germline CDR1 is SGHNT and CDR2 YYREEE (reference sequence). There are 16 residues in the CDR3. CDR3 loop: CASSLEAWGANYGYTF. CDR3 DNA: TGTGCCAGCAGCTTGGAGGCTTGGGGGGCGAATTATGGCTACACCTTC.

The rearrangement links TRBV25-1 to TRBJ2-7; D remains unclear. V lost 0 bases to trimming and J lost 3 bases, with 0 bases between them. The CDR3 runs 11 residues. In germline, CDR1 is MGHDK, CDR2 SYGVNS. CDR3 nucleotides: TGTGCCAGCAGTGAATACTACGAGCAGTACTTC. Translation gives CASSEYYEQYF.

V gene TRBV2 combines with J gene TRBJ2-7, with 7 nucleotides matching TRBD1. Losses at the gene ends were 8 bases for V and 4 bases for J; bases not matched to a gene: 14. Germline CDR1 and CDR2: SNHLY and FYNNEI. CDR3 size: 15 residues. The CDR3 sequence: CASGGWYRGGYEQYF. For the CDR3, the DNA is TGTGCCAGCGGGGGATGGTACAGGGGCGGATACGAGCAGTACTTC.

This chain uses TRBV28 with TRBJ2-7; 10 bases align to TRBD2. This CDR3 spans 16 amino acids. V was clipped by 5 bases and J by 3 bases; unmatched bases: 10. CDR1 and CDR2 (germline): MDHEN, SYDVKM. This CDR3 reads CASSTQREGLGYEQYF. The CDR3 DNA reads TGTGCCAGCAGTACGCAGCGGGAGGGCCTCGGCTACGAGCAGTACTTC.

CDR3 protein: CASSGNWHQPQHF. DNA of the CDR3: TGTGCCAGCAGTGGAAATTGGCATCAGCCCCAGCATTTT. V usage is TRBV2 and J usage is TRBJ1-5; no definite D call. The CDR3 runs 13 residues. Germline assignment: CDR1 SNHLY and CDR2 FYNNEI. V lost 4 bases, J lost 5 bases, and 9 bases lay in between.

Only one count was recorded for this clone. The gene calls are TRBV2 and TRBJ1-4; 8 nucleotides agree with TRBD1. This CDR3 is built from 14 residues. V trimming: 4 bases; J trimming: 8 bases; junction bases outside the gene matches: 6. Germline V CDR1 and CDR2: SNHLY, FYNNEI. The CDR3: CASSARQGREKLFF. CDR3 sequence (DNA): TGTGCCAGCAGTGCTCGACAGGGGAGGGAAAAACTGTTTTTT. Combining the CDR3 with reference TRBV2 and TRBJ1-4 gives the whole variable domain EPEVTQTPSHQVTQMGQEVILRCVPISNHLYFYWYRQILGQKVEFLVSFYNNEISEKSEIFDDQFSVERPDGSNFTLKIRSTKLEDSAMYFCASSARQGREKLFFGSGTQLSVL.

Worth noting for this clone: Since the CDR3 does not end with the conserved phenylalanine or tryptophan, this likely comes from a read error. It is unclear where the CDR3 begins or ends on the DNA, so no DNA is shown, and the CDR3 is as TCRdb lists it. The V and J genes are TRBV6-2 or TRBV6-3 and TRBJ2-7. CDR1 and CDR2 (germline): MNHEY, SVGEGT. Including both end residues, the CDR3 is 12 amino acids long. The CDR3 sequence: CASSPPGEGQRI.

The CDR3 sequence: CASRGRVNTEAFF. CDR3 nucleotides: TGTGCCAGCAGAGGGAGGGTGAACACTGAAGCTTTCTTT. The rearrangement links TRBV9 to TRBJ1-1; no reliable D call. The CDR3 covers 13 residues. V was pared by 5 bases and J by 0 bases, with 8 bases between. Per germline, CDR1 SGDLS and CDR2 YYNGEE.